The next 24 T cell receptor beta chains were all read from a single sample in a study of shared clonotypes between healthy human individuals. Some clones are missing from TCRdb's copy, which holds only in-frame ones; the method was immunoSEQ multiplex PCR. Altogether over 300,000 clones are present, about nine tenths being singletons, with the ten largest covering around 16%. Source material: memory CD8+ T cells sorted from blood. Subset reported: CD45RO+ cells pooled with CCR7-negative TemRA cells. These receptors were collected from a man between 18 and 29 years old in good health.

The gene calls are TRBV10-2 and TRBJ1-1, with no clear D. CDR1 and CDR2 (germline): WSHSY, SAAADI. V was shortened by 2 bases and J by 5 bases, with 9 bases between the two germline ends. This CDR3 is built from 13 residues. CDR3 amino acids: CASSEVGGTEAFF. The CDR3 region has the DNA TGCGCCAGCAGTGAGGTAGGAGGGACTGAAGCTTTCTTT.

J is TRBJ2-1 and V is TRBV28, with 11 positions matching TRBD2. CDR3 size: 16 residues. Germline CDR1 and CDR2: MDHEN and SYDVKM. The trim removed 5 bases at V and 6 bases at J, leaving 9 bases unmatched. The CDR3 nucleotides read TGTGCCAGCAGTCTTCTAGCGGGGGGCCAGGTCAATGAGCAGTTCTTC. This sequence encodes CASSLLAGGQVNEQFF.

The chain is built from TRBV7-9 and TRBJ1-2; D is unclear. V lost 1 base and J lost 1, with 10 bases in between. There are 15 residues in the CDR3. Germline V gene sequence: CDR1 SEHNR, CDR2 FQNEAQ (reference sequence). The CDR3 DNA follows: TGTGCCAGCAGCTTAGGAGGAGGCTTTAACTATGGCTACACCTTC. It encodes CASSLGGGFNYGYTF.

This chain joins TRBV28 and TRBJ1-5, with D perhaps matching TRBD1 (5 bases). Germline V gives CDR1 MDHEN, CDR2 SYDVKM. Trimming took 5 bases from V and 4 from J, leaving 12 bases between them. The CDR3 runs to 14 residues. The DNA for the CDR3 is TGTGCCAGCAGTACTCCGGGGGGGAATCAGCCCCAGCATTTT. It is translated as CASSTPGGNQPQHF.

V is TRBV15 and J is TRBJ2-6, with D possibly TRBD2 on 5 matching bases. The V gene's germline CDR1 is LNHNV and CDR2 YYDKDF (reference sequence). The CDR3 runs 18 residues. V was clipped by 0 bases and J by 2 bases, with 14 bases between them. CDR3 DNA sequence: TGTGCCACCAGCAGAGATCCGGGATTGGGTGCTGGGGCCAACGTCCTGACTTTC. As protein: CATSRDPGLGAGANVLTF.

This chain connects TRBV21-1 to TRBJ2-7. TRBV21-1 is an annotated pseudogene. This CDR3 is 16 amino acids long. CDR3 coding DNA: TGTGCCAGCAGCAAAGTGGAGAGGGGGGTCCCGGAGCAGCAGTACTTC. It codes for CASSKVERGVPEQQYF.

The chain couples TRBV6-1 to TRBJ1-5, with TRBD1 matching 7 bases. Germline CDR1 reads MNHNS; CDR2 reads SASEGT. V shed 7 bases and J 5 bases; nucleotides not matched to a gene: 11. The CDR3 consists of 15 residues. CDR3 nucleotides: TGTGCCAGCACAATTAAGACAGGGCGTTATCAGCCCCAGCATTTT. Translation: CASTIKTGRYQPQHF.

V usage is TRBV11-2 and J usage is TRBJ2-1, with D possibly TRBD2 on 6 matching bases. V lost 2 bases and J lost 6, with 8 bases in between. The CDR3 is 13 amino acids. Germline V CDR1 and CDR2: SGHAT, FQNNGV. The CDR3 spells CASSLTRGNEQFF. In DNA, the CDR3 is TGTGCCAGCAGCTTAACGCGGGGCAATGAGCAGTTCTTC.

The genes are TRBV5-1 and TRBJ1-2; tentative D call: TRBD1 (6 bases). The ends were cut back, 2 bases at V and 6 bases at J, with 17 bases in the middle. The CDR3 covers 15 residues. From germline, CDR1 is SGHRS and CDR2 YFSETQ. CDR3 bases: TGCGCCAGCAGCTTCCCCACAGGGAGGAAGGATGGCTACACCTTC. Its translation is CASSFPTGRKDGYTF.

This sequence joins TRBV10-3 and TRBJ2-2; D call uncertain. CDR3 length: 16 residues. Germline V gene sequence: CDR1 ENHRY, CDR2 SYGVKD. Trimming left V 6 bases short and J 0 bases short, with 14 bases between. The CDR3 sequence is CAISNGWSANTGELFF. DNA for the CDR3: TGTGCCATCAGCAACGGGTGGAGTGCGAACACCGGGGAGCTGTTTTTT.

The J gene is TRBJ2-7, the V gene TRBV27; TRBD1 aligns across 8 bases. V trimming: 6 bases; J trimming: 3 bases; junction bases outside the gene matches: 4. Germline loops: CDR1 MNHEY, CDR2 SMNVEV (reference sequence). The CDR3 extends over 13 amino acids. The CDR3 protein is CASREQGVYEQYF. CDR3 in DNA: TGTGCCAGCAGAGAACAGGGGGTCTACGAGCAGTACTTC.

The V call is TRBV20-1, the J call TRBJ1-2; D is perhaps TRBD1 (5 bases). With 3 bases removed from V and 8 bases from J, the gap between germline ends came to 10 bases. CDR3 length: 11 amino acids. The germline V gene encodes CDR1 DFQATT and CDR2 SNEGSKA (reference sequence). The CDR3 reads CSASWDPGYTF. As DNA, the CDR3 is TGCAGTGCTAGCTGGGACCCGGGCTACACCTTC.

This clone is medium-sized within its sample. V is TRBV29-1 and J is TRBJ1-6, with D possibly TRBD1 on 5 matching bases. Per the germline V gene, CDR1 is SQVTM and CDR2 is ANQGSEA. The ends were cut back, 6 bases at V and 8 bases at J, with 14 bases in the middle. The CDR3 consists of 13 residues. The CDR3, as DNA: TGCAGCGTCGGCACAGGAGACGATTCACCCCTCCACTTT. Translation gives CSVGTGDDSPLHF. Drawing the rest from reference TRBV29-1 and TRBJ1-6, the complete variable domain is SAVISQKPSRDICQRGTSLTIQCQVDSQVTMMFWYRQQPGQSLTLIATANQGSEATYESGFVIDKFPISRPNLTFSTLTVSNMSPEDSSIYLCSVGTGDDSPLHFGNGTRLTVT.

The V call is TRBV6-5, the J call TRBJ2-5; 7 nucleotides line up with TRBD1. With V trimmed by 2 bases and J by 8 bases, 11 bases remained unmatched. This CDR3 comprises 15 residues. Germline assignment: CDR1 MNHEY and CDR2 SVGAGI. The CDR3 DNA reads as TGTGCCAGCAGTTACCCAGGACAGGCCGGCACCACCCAGTACTTC. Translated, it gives CASSYPGQAGTTQYF.

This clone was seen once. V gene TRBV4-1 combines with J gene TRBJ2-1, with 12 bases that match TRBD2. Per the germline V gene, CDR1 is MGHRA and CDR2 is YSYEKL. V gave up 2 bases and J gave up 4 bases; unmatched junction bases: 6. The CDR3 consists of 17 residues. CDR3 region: CASSQTLAGGAYNEQFF. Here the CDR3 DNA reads TGCGCCAGCAGCCAAACCCTAGCGGGAGGGGCGTACAATGAGCAGTTCTTC.

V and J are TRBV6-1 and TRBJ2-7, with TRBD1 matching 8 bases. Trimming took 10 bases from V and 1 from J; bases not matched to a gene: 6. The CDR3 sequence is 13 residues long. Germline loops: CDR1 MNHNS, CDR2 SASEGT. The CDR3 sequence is CATEGQASYEQYF. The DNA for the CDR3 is TGTGCCACCGAGGGACAGGCGTCCTACGAGCAGTACTTC.

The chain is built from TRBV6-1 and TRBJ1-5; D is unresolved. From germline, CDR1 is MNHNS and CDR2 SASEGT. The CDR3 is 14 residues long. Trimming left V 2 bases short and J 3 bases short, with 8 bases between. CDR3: CASSEWADNQPQHF. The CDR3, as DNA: TGTGCCAGCAGTGAATGGGCAGACAATCAGCCCCAGCATTTT.

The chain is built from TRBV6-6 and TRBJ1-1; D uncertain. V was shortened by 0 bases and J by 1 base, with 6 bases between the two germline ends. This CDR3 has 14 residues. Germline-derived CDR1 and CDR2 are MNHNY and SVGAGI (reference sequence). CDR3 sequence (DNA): TGTGCCAGCAGTTACTCGAACGGGAACACTGAAGCTTTCTTT. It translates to CASSYSNGNTEAFF.

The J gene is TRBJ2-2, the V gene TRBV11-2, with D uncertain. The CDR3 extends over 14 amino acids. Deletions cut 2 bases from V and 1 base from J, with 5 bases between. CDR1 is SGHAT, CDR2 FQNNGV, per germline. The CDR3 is CASSLPGNTGELFF. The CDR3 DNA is TGTGCCAGCAGCTTACCGGGGAACACCGGGGAGCTGTTTTTT. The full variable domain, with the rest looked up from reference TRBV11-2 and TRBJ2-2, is EAGVAQSPRYKIIEKRQSVAFWCNPISGHATLYWYQQILGQGPKLLIQFQNNGVVDDSQLPKDRFSAERLKGVDSTLKIQPAKLEDSAVYLCASSLPGNTGELFFGEGSRLTVL.

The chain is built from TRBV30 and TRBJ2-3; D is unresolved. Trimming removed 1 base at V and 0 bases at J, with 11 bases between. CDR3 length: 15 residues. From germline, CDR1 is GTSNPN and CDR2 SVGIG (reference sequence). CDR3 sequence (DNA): TGTGCCTGGAGTGAGGGTGACTCTAGCACAGATACGCAGTATTTT. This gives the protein CAWSEGDSSTDTQYF.

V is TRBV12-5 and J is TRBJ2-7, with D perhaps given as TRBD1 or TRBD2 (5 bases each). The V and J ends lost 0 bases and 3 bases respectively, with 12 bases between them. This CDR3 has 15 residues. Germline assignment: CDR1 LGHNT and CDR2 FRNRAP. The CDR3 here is CASGLVGAALYEQYF. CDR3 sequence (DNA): TGTGCTAGTGGTTTGGTCGGGGCGGCCCTCTACGAGCAGTACTTC.

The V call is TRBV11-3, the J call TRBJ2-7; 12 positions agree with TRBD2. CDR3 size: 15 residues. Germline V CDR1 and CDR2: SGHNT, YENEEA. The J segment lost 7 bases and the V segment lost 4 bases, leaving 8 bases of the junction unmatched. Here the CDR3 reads CASSSRLAGVSEQYF. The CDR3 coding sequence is TGTGCCAGCAGCTCAAGACTAGCGGGAGTGTCGGAGCAGTACTTC.

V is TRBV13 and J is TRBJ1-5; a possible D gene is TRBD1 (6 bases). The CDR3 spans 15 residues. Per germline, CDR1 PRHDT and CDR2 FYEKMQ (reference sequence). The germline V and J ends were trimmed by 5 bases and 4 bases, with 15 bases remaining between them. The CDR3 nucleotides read TGTGCCAGCAGCACCCGAGGACAGCCTAATCAGCCCCAGCATTTT. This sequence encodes CASSTRGQPNQPQHF. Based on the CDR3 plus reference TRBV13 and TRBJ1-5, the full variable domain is AAGVIQSPRHLIKEKRETATLKCYPIPRHDTVYWYQQGPGQDPQFLISFYEKMQSDKGSIPDRFSAQQFSDYHSELNMSSLELGDSALYFCASSTRGQPNQPQHFGDGTRLSIL.

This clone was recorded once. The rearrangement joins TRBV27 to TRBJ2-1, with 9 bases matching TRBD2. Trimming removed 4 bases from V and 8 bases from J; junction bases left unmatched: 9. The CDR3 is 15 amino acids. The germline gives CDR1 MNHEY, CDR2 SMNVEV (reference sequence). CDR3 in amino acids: CASSYSGRSIDEQFF. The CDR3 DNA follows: TGTGCCAGCAGTTATAGCGGGAGATCAATTGATGAGCAGTTCTTC.